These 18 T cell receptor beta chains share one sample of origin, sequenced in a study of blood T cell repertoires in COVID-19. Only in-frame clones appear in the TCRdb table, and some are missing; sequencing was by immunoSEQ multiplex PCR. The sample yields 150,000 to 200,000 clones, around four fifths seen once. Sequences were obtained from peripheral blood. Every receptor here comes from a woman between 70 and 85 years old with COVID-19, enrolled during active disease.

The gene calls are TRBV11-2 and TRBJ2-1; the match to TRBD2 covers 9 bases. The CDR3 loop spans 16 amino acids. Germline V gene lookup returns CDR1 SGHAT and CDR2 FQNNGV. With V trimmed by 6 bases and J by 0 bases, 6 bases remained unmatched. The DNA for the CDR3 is TGTGCCAGCAGAACTAGCGGGTCATTCTCCTACAATGAGCAGTTCTTC. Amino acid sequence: CASRTSGSFSYNEQFF.

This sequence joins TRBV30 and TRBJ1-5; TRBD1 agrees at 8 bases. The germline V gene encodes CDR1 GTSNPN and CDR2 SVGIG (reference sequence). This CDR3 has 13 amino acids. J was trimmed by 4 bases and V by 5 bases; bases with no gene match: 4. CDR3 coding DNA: TGTGCCTGGGGAGGACAGGGAAATCAGCCCCAGCATTTT. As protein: CAWGGQGNQPQHF.

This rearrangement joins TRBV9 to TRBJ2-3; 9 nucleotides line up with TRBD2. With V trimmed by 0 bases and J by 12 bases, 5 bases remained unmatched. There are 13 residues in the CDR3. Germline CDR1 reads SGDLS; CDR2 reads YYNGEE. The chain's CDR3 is CASSVVGTSPQYF. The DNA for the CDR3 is TGTGCCAGCAGCGTAGTGGGGACTAGCCCTCAGTATTTT.

The CDR3 loop is CASRRDRSLNTEAFF. CDR3 DNA sequence: TGTGCCAGCAGACGGGACAGGAGCTTGAACACTGAAGCTTTCTTT. The chain carries TRBV6-5 and TRBJ1-1, with 8 positions matching TRBD1. Trimming cost V 6 bases and J 0 bases; bases outside gene matches: 6. Per germline, CDR1 MNHEY and CDR2 SVGAGI. CDR3 size: 15 residues.

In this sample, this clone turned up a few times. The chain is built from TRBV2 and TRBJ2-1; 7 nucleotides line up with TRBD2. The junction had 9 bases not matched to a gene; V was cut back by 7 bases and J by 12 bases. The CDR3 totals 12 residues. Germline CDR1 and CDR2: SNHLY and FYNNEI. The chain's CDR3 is CASTLGLIGQFF. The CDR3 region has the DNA TGTGCCAGCACCTTGGGACTAATTGGGCAGTTCTTC.

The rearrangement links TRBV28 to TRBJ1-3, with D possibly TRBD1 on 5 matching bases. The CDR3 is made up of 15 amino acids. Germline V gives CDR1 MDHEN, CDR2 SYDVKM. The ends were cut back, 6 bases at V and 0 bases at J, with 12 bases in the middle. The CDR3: CASRLQVNSGNTIYF. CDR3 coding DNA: TGTGCCAGCAGACTACAGGTGAACTCTGGAAACACCATATATTTT.

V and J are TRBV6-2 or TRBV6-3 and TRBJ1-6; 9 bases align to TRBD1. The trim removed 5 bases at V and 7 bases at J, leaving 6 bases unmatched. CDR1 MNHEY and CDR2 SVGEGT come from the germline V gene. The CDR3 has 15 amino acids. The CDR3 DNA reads TGTGCCAGCAGTCTACCGGACAGGGGAAATTCACCCCTCCACTTT. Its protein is CASSLPDRGNSPLHF.

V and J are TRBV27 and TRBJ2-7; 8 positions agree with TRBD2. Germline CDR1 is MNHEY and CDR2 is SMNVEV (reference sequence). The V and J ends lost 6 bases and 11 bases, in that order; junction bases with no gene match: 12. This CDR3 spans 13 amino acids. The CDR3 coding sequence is TGTGCCAGCAGGGCCATTAGCGGGACCCGGGAGTACTTC. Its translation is CASRAISGTREYF.

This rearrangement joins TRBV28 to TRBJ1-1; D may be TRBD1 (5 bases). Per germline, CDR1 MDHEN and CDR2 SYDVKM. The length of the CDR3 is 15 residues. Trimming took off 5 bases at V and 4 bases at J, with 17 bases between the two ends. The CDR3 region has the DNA TGTGCCAGCAGTCCCCCGCGACAGTCGGTCACTGAAGCTTTCTTT. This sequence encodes CASSPPRQSVTEAFF.

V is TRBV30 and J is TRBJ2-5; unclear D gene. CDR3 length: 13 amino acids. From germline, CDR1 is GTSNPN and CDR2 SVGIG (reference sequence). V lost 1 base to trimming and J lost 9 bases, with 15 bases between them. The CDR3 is CAWSDGVVSAQYF. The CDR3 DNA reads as TGTGCCTGGAGTGACGGAGTAGTATCAGCCCAGTACTTC.

The CDR3 loop is CASSPQEGGPVGELFF. The CDR3 DNA reads TGTGCCAGCAGCCCACAGGAGGGAGGGCCGGTCGGGGAGCTGTTTTTT. The chain joins TRBV4-2 to TRBJ2-2; 7 bases map to TRBD2. V lost 4 bases to trimming and J lost 7 bases; unmatched junction nucleotides: 12. The germline gives CDR1 LGHNA, CDR2 YNFKEQ. CDR3 length equals 16 residues.

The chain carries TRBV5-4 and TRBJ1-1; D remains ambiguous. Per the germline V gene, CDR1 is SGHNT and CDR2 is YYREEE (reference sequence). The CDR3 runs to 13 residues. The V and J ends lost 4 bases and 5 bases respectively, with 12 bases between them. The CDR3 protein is CASSKESLTEAFF. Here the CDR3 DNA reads TGTGCCAGCAGCAAGGAGTCACTAACTGAAGCTTTCTTT.

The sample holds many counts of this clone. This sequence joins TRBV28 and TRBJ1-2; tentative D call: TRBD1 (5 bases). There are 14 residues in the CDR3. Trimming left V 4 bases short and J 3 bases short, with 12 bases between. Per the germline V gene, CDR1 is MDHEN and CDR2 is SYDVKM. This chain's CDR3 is CASSSGDRHYGYTF. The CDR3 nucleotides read TGTGCCAGCAGTTCGGGGGACCGCCACTATGGCTACACCTTC.

The CDR3 protein is CASSLGNVGGGQETQYF. CDR3 nucleotides: TGCGCCAGCAGCCTCGGCAATGTGGGAGGGGGCCAAGAGACCCAGTACTTC. The chain combines TRBV4-1 with TRBJ2-5; D is possibly TRBD2 (7 bases). Trimming removed 4 bases from V and 1 base from J, with 19 bases in between. From germline, CDR1 is MGHRA and CDR2 YSYEKL. CDR3 size: 17 residues.

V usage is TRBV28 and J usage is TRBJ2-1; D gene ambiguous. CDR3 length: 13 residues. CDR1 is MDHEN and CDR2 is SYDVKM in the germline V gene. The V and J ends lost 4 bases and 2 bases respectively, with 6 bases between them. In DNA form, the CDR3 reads TGTGCCAGCAGTTCCCCAACCTACAATGAGCAGTTCTTC. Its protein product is CASSSPTYNEQFF. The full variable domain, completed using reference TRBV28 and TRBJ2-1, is DVKVTQSSRYLVKRTGEKVFLECVQDMDHENMFWYRQDPGLGLRLIYFSYDVKMKEKGDIPEGYSVSREKKERFSLILESASTNQTSMYLCASSSPTYNEQFFGPGTRLTVL.

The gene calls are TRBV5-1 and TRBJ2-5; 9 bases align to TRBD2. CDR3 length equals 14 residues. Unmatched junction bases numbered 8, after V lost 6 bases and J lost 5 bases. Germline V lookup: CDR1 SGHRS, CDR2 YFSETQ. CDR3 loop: CASTAGGPTETQYF. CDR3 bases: TGCGCCAGCACCGCGGGAGGGCCGACGGAGACCCAGTACTTC.

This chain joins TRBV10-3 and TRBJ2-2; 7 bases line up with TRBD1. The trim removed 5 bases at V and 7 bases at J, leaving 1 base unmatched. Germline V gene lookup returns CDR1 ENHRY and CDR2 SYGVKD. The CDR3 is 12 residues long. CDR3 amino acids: CAISQGDGELFF. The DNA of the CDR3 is TGTGCCATCAGTCAGGGGGACGGGGAGCTGTTTTTT.

As DNA, the CDR3 is TGTGCCAGCAGGGGTGGGAGGGCCGAGGCGGGGGAGCTGTTTTTT. It yields the protein CASRGGRAEAGELFF. The V call is TRBV6-5, the J call TRBJ2-2; 7 nucleotides match TRBD2. The germline gives CDR1 MNHEY, CDR2 SVGAGI. The V gene end was trimmed by 6 bases and the J gene end by 8 bases; junction bases not matched to a gene: 12. The CDR3 spans 15 residues.